One sample yielded the 28 T cell receptor beta chains listed below, sequenced in a study of monozygotic twins with inflammatory bowel disease. Using the 5' RACE reads, TCRdb records one entry per CDR3 protein without DNA. The listing contains over 130,000 distinct CDR3 sequences. The sample consisted of blood. These receptors were collected from a human donor with ulcerative colitis or Crohn's disease, or a healthy co-twin of an affected twin (not recorded which).

J is TRBJ2-1 and V is TRBV7-2; the D gene TCRdb calls, TRBD1, cannot be checked with no DNA. Germline CDR1 SGHTA, CDR2 FQGNSA. The CDR3 totals 15 residues. This CDR3 is CASSLGRFQGPEQFF.

The V and J genes are TRBV20-1 and TRBJ2-3; checking the TCRdb D call of TRBD2 is not possible without DNA. The CDR3 covers 15 residues. Germline V CDR1 and CDR2: DFQATT, SNEGSKA (reference sequence). The CDR3 here is CSARDPGRSTDTQYF.

This chain connects TRBV7-9 to TRBJ2-5; TCRdb returns TRBD1, unconfirmable since there is no DNA. Germline values: CDR1 SEHNR, CDR2 FQNEAQ (reference sequence). The CDR3 is 14 amino acids. The CDR3 spells CASSSSRGQETQYF.

The chain combines TRBV5-1 with TRBJ2-3; TCRdb selects TRBD2, and the lack of DNA leaves this call unchecked. CDR3 length: 17 residues. Looked up from germline, CDR1 is SGHRS and CDR2 is YFSETQ. The CDR3 here is CASSLAPGLLATDTQYF.

The genes are TRBV12-3 or TRBV12-4 and TRBJ2-3; TCRdb gives TRBD2 as the D gene, but with no DNA this cannot be confirmed. The CDR3 is 14 amino acids. Here the CDR3 reads CASRTLAGGRTQYF.

This chain uses TRBV10-3 with TRBJ2-7. CDR3 length: 11 residues. Germline CDR1 and CDR2: ENHRY and SYGVKD. The CDR3 here is CAISERSEQYF.

The gene calls are TRBV29-1 and TRBJ2-3; TCRdb's assignment of TRBD2 cannot be checked, as there is no DNA. Per the germline V gene, CDR1 is SQVTM and CDR2 is ANQGSEA. CDR3 length: 16 residues. CDR3 protein: CSVEAVGAGVTDTQYF.

The chain is built from TRBV20-1 and TRBJ2-1; the TCRdb call, TRBD1, lacks DNA for checking. Germline V gene data show CDR1 as DFQATT and CDR2 as SNEGSKA (reference sequence). This CDR3 spans 16 amino acids. The CDR3 region is CSARDSSGGAYNEQFF.

The chain recombines TRBV24-1 with TRBJ2-1; TCRdb outputs TRBD2, but without DNA this stays unchecked. Germline values: CDR1 KGHDR, CDR2 SFDVKD. The CDR3 loop spans 17 amino acids. Here the CDR3 reads CATSRPYAGGGYNEQFF.

CDR3: CMWVDREDKNIQYF. The genes are TRBV19 and TRBJ2-4; TCRdb reports TRBD1, a call that lacks DNA to check it against. This CDR3 is built from 14 residues. Germline lookup yields CDR1 LNHDA and CDR2 SQIVND (reference sequence).

The chain couples TRBV7-2 to TRBJ2-1. Germline V CDR1 and CDR2: SGHTA, FQGNSA. The CDR3 has 12 residues. The CDR3: CASSLGAYEQFF.

The V gene is TRBV24-1, the J gene TRBJ1-2; the TCRdb D gene call, TRBD1, has no DNA to confirm it. CDR1 KGHDR and CDR2 SFDVKD come from the germline V gene. The CDR3 runs to 14 residues. CDR3 amino acids: CATSDLWTNYGYTF.

V usage is TRBV4-3 and J usage is TRBJ1-6. The CDR3 spans 15 residues. CDR1 LGHNA and CDR2 YSLEER come from the germline V gene. CDR3 sequence: CASRPDSSYNSPLHF.

J is TRBJ2-4 and V is TRBV30; with no DNA, the TCRdb D assignment of TRBD1 cannot be verified. CDR1 is GTSNPN, CDR2 SVGIG, per germline (reference sequence). The CDR3 is made up of 15 amino acids. The CDR3 here is CAWRGGQAVKNIQYF.

The chain has TRBV7-2 and TRBJ2-1; the D gene TCRdb calls, TRBD2, cannot be checked with no DNA. There are 15 residues in the CDR3. The germline CDR1 and CDR2 sequences are SGHTA and FQGNSA. The CDR3 region is CASSPGLAGNNEQFF.

V usage is TRBV5-1 and J usage is TRBJ2-3; the D call of TRBD1 rests on TCRdb alone, since no DNA is present to check it. Germline V CDR1 and CDR2: SGHRS, YFSETQ. This CDR3 is 14 amino acids long. The CDR3 here is CASSSGTSTDTQYF.

The V gene is TRBV5-1, the J gene TRBJ2-6. The CDR3 has 17 residues. Germline CDR1 SGHRS, CDR2 YFSETQ. CDR3: CASSLEGQGSGANVLTF.

This CDR3 reads CASSIEGGSGNTIYF. The gene calls are TRBV7-2 and TRBJ1-3; the TCRdb call, TRBD1, lacks DNA for checking. Germline assignment: CDR1 SGHTA and CDR2 FQGNSA. CDR3 length: 15 residues.

This rearrangement joins TRBV30 to TRBJ1-4. CDR1 and CDR2 from the germline V gene are GTSNPN and SVGIG (reference sequence). The CDR3 covers 14 residues. CDR3: CAWSKTTTNEKLFF.

The V gene is TRBV18, the J gene TRBJ2-1; TCRdb returns TRBD1, unconfirmable since there is no DNA. The CDR3 sequence is 16 residues long. CDR1 KGHSH and CDR2 LQKENI come from the germline V gene. CDR3: CASSPRQGSSYNEQFF.

The chain joins TRBV29-1 to TRBJ2-1; TCRdb's assignment of TRBD2 cannot be checked, as there is no DNA. The germline CDR1 and CDR2 sequences are SQVTM and ANQGSEA. The CDR3 has 15 residues. CDR3 loop: CSVGRAGLVMFEQFF.

The chain has TRBV7-3 and TRBJ1-1; TCRdb's D gene call, TRBD1, goes unchecked for lack of DNA. Germline CDR1 is SGHTA and CDR2 is FQGTGA. The CDR3 extends over 13 amino acids. CDR3 sequence reads: CASSPGGWTEAFF. The full variable domain, its missing parts supplied by reference TRBV7-3 and TRBJ1-1, is GAGVSQTPSNKVTEKGKYVELRCDPISGHTALYWYRQSLGQGPEFLIYFQGTGAADDSGLPNDRFFAVRPEGSVSTLKIQRTERGDSAVYLCASSPGGWTEAFFGQGTRLTVV.

The chain recombines TRBV29-1 with TRBJ2-2; the TRBD1 assignment by TCRdb is unverifiable without DNA. Germline lookup yields CDR1 SQVTM and CDR2 ANQGSEA. The CDR3 runs to 16 residues. The CDR3 spells CSVRGTGGGNTGELFF.

V gene TRBV7-2 combines with J gene TRBJ2-7; the D call from TCRdb, TRBD1, cannot be confirmed without DNA. The length of the CDR3 is 13 residues. The germline V gene has CDR1 SGHTA and CDR2 FQGNSA. The chain's CDR3 is CASSLQQGHEQYF.

The chain combines TRBV6-1 with TRBJ2-3. The CDR3 extends over 14 amino acids. CDR1 is MNHNS and CDR2 is SASEGT in the germline V gene. This CDR3 is CASSAAISTDTQYF.

This chain uses TRBV4-3 with TRBJ2-7; the TCRdb D gene call, TRBD2, has no DNA to confirm it. The CDR3 is made up of 14 amino acids. Germline assignment: CDR1 LGHNA and CDR2 YSLEER. CDR3 sequence reads: CASSQVRRTSEQYF.

The V and J genes are TRBV7-2 and TRBJ1-2. The CDR3 loop spans 14 amino acids. CDR1 SGHTA and CDR2 FQGNSA come from the germline V gene. CDR3 protein: CASSLDLLNYGYTF.

The chain carries TRBV20-1 and TRBJ1-1. Germline-derived CDR1 and CDR2 are DFQATT and SNEGSKA (reference sequence). The CDR3 runs 11 residues. The CDR3 spells CSATQAIEAFF.